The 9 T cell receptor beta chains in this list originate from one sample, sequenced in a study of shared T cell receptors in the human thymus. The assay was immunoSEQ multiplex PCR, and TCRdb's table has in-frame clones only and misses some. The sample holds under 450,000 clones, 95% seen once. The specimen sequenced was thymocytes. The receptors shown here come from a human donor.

The CDR3 here is CASSLTRQGASGYTGELFF. Written as DNA, the CDR3 is TGTGCCAGCAGCTTAACGAGGCAGGGTGCTAGCGGATACACCGGGGAGCTGTTTTTT. The rearrangement uses TRBV7-3 and TRBJ2-2; 7 bases match TRBD2. In germline, CDR1 is SGHTA, CDR2 FQGTGA. Trimming took 0 bases from V and 3 from J; bases not matched to a gene: 13. This CDR3 comprises 19 residues.

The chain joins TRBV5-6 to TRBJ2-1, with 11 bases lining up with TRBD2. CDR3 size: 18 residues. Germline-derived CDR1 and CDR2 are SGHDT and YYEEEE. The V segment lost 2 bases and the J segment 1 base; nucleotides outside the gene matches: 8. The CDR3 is CASSLATSGRRSYNEQFF. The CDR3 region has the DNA TGTGCCAGCAGCTTAGCCACTAGCGGGAGAAGATCCTACAATGAGCAGTTCTTC.

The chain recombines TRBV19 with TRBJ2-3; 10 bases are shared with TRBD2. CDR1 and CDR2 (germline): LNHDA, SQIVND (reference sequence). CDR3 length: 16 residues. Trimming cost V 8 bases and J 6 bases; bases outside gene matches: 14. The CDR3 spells CASHTSGMVGVDTQYF. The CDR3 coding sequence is TGTGCCAGTCATACTAGCGGGATGGTGGGAGTGGATACGCAGTATTTT.

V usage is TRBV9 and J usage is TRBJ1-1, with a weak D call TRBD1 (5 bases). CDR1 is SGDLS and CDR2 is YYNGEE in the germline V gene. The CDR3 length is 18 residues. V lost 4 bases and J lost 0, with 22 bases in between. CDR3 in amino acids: CASSPDTIGPTMNTEAFF. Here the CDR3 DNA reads TGTGCCAGCAGCCCGGACACCATAGGGCCCACAATGAACACTGAAGCTTTCTTT.

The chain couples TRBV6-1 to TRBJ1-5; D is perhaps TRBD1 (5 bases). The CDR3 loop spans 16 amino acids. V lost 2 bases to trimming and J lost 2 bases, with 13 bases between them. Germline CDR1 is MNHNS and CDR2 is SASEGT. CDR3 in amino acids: CASSEFGGSGNQPQHF. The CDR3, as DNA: TGTGCCAGCAGTGAATTTGGGGGTAGTGGCAATCAGCCCCAGCATTTT.

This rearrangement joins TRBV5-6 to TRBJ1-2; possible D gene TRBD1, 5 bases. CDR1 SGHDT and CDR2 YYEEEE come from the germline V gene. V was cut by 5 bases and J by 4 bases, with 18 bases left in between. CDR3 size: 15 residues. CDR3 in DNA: TGTGCCAGCAGTCCGGGGGAGCATGGGACCTATGGCTACACCTTC. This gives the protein CASSPGEHGTYGYTF.

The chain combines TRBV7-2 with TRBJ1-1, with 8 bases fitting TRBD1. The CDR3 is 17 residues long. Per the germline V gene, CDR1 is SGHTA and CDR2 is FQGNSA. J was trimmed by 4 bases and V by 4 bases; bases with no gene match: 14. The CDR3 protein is CASSSAGGGPGGTEAFF. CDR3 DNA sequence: TGTGCCAGCAGCTCTGCAGGGGGCGGACCTGGCGGCACTGAAGCTTTCTTT.

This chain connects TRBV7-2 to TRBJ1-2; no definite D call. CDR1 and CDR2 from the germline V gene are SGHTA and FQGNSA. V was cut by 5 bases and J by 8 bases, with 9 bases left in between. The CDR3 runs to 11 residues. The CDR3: CASSLPEGYTF. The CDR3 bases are TGTGCCAGCAGCCTACCGGAGGGCTACACCTTC.

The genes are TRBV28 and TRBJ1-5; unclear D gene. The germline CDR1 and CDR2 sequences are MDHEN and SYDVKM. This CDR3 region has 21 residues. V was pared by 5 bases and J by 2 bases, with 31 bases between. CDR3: CASSTNPRSRSYTWGNQPQHF. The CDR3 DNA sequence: TGTGCCAGCAGTACCAACCCGAGGAGCAGGTCCTATACATGGGGCAATCAGCCCCAGCATTTT.